This TCR beta chain was observed in a study of T cell responses to AZD1222 COVID-19 vaccine. Generated by immunoSEQ multiplex PCR, the TCRdb table keeps only in-frame clones and is missing some. This sample yields around 78,000 clones, of which 88% are seen a single time; about 4.8% belongs to the top ten. The V end lost 5 bases, the J end lost 5 bases, and 13 bases lay between the germline ends. The CDR3 has 14 residues. Germline V lookup: CDR1 SGHTA, CDR2 FQGTGA. This clone was found once. This chain connects TRBV7-3 to TRBJ2-1; possible D gene TRBD2, 6 bases. The sample was peripheral blood, taken on day 0 of MenACWY control vaccination. The clonotype was recovered from an adult in good health. Here the CDR3 reads CASSRLGLNNEQFF. For the CDR3, the DNA is TGTGCCAGCAGCCGACTAGGTCTGAACAATGAGCAGTTCTTC.